This T cell receptor (beta chain) derives from a study of blood T cell repertoires in COVID-19. The V segment lost 6 bases and the J segment 6 bases; nucleotides outside the gene matches: 21. CDR1 is LNHDA and CDR2 is SQIVND in the germline V gene (reference sequence). The CDR3 totals 18 residues. The table came from immunoSEQ multiplex PCR; TCRdb's copy has only in-frame clones and leaves some out. The data contain approximately 290,000 clones, about nine tenths of them singletons. The sequenced sample was peripheral blood. This sequence was found in a man in his late teens or twenties with active or convalescent COVID-19. The chain joins TRBV19 to TRBJ2-7, with 9 bases lining up with TRBD1. The CDR3 here is CASSPGLRKTGGDGEQYF. The CDR3 DNA reads as TGTGCCAGTAGCCCCGGTCTAAGGAAGACAGGGGGAGATGGCGAGCAGTACTTC.